Following are 30 T cell receptor beta chains from one sample sequenced in a study of blood T cell repertoires in COVID-19. Sequenced by immunoSEQ multiplex PCR; TCRdb stores in-frame clones only, minus some. This table holds roughly 60,000 clones, over 75% found once. The source material was peripheral blood. The receptors stem from an elderly man with acute or convalescent COVID-19.

The chain recombines TRBV15 with TRBJ2-3; D not certain. Trimming pared 0 bases from V and 1 base from J, leaving 11 bases between. CDR1 is LNHNV and CDR2 is YYDKDF in the germline V gene (reference sequence). The CDR3 is 16 amino acids. The CDR3 nucleotides read TGTGCCACCAGCAGAGATCTCGGCCAGGGCACAGATACGCAGTATTTT. Translation gives CATSRDLGQGTDTQYF.

CDR3 amino acids: CASNHRDRNTEAFF. The CDR3 DNA follows: TGTGCCAGCAACCACCGGGACAGAAACACTGAAGCTTTCTTT. V usage is TRBV3-1 (or the pseudogene TRBV3-2) and J usage is TRBJ1-1; TRBD1 matches 7 bases. V trimming: 7 bases; J trimming: 2 bases; junction bases outside the gene matches: 7. The CDR3 sequence is 14 residues long. Germline V lookup: CDR1 LGHDT, CDR2 YNNKEL (reference sequence).

The V and J genes are TRBV2 and TRBJ2-7; 7 positions match TRBD1. The J segment lost 3 bases and the V segment lost 7 bases, leaving 9 bases of the junction unmatched. Germline assignment: CDR1 SNHLY and CDR2 FYNNEI. The CDR3 totals 14 residues. The CDR3 sequence is CASNTGTVNYEQYF. CDR3 bases: TGTGCCAGCAACACCGGGACAGTTAACTACGAGCAGTACTTC.

This clone was found many times. The chain has TRBV6-6 and TRBJ1-1; D unresolved. Trimming cost V 8 bases and J 4 bases, with 14 bases left between them. The CDR3 runs to 13 residues. The germline V gene encodes CDR1 MNHNY and CDR2 SVGAGI (reference sequence). The CDR3 spells CASELRRGTEAFF. The CDR3 coding sequence is TGTGCCAGCGAATTGCGACGGGGCACTGAAGCTTTCTTT.

The V call is TRBV6-1, the J call TRBJ1-3; no reliable D call. Germline V gene lookup returns CDR1 MNHNS and CDR2 SASEGT. Trimming removed 4 bases at V and 0 bases at J, with 13 bases between. The CDR3 loop spans 16 amino acids. Here the CDR3 reads CASSGYLPSSGNTIYF. CDR3 nucleotide sequence: TGTGCCAGCAGTGGGTATCTTCCGAGCTCTGGAAACACCATATATTTT.

The chain links TRBV3-1 (or the pseudogene TRBV3-2) to TRBJ1-1; D remains ambiguous. CDR3 length: 13 residues. With 1 base removed from V and 5 bases from J, the gap between germline ends came to 8 bases. From germline, CDR1 is LGHDT and CDR2 YNNKEL (reference sequence). DNA for the CDR3: TGTGCCAGCAGCCAAGGAGTTAATACTGAAGCTTTCTTT. It translates to CASSQGVNTEAFF.

The chain links TRBV10-2 to TRBJ1-4, with 10 bases lining up with TRBD1. Germline V gene lookup returns CDR1 WSHSY and CDR2 SAAADI. V shed 2 bases, J shed 3 bases, and the junction held 6 bases outside the gene matches. This CDR3 has 17 amino acids. In nucleotides, the CDR3 is TGCGCCAGCAGTGAGGACAGGGGGCCTGGTGCTAATGAAAAACTGTTTTTT. Amino acids: CASSEDRGPGANEKLFF.

The CDR3 bases are TGTGCCAGCACTCATAAGTATCGGGGAAATGAAAAACTGTTTTTT. Translated, it gives CASTHKYRGNEKLFF. The V gene is TRBV7-9, the J gene TRBJ1-4; no definite D call. CDR1 SEHNR and CDR2 FQNEAQ come from the germline V gene (reference sequence). The CDR3 is 15 amino acids. V was clipped by 7 bases and J by 5 bases, with 17 bases between them.

Only one count was recorded for this clone. The chain is built from TRBV5-1 and TRBJ2-5, with 8 bases matching TRBD2. The CDR3 contains 15 residues. Germline values: CDR1 SGHRS, CDR2 YFSETQ. V shed 4 bases and J 4 bases; nucleotides not matched to a gene: 9. For the CDR3, the DNA is TGCGCCAGCAGCGAAAGAGCGGGGGCAGGAGAGACCCAGTACTTC. Protein sequence: CASSERAGAGETQYF.

The gene calls are TRBV19 and TRBJ1-4; tentatively, D is TRBD1 (6 bases). The V end lost 7 bases, the J end lost 7 bases, and 13 bases lay between the germline ends. CDR1 and CDR2 (germline): LNHDA, SQIVND (reference sequence). This CDR3 is 13 amino acids long. CDR3 protein: CASNREGGEKLFF. In nucleotides, the CDR3 is TGTGCCAGTAACAGGGAGGGTGGTGAAAAACTGTTTTTT.

This clone appeared a single time. The genes are TRBV18 and TRBJ1-6, with unresolved D. The CDR3 sequence is 14 residues long. With 5 bases removed from V and 5 bases from J, the gap between germline ends came to 10 bases. Per the germline V gene, CDR1 is KGHSH and CDR2 is LQKENI. CDR3 DNA sequence: TGTGCCAGCTCAGGTCGGGGTGATAATTCACCCCTCCACTTT. Protein sequence: CASSGRGDNSPLHF.

This clone was observed once. The V and J genes are TRBV7-6 and TRBJ2-5, with TRBD2 matching over 11 bases. Trimming cost V 2 bases and J 2 bases; bases outside gene matches: 4. Germline lookup yields CDR1 SGHVS and CDR2 FNYEAQ. CDR3 length equals 16 residues. The CDR3 is CASSLRGLAVQETQYF. DNA of the CDR3: TGTGCCAGCAGCTTAAGGGGACTAGCGGTACAAGAGACCCAGTACTTC. The complete variable domain, with remaining parts taken from reference TRBV7-6 and TRBJ2-5, reads GAGVSQSPRYKVTKRGQDVALRCDPISGHVSLYWYRQALGQGPEFLTYFNYEAQQDKSGLPNDRFSAERPEGSISTLTIQRTEQRDSAMYRCASSLRGLAVQETQYFGPGTRLLVL.

The CDR3 region has the DNA TGTGCCAGCAGCTCGGGACTGCTAAAAAACTATGGCTACACCTTC. Translation gives CASSSGLLKNYGYTF. The chain joins TRBV7-9 to TRBJ1-2, with a weak D call TRBD1 (5 bases). Germline V gives CDR1 SEHNR, CDR2 FQNEAQ (reference sequence). Trimming shortened V by 4 bases and J by 2 bases, and 14 bases separated the two germline ends. The CDR3 sequence is 15 residues long.

J is TRBJ2-5 and V is TRBV5-1, with D possibly being TRBD1 (6 bases). Per the germline V gene, CDR1 is SGHRS and CDR2 is YFSETQ. The CDR3 is made up of 14 amino acids. V was pared by 4 bases and J by 1 base, with 11 bases between. The DNA of the CDR3 is TGCGCCAGCAGCAGATTGACAGGCCAAGAGACCCAGTACTTC. Translating it yields CASSRLTGQETQYF.

This chain links TRBV7-9 with TRBJ2-5, with 7 bases identical to TRBD1. V trimming: 5 bases; J trimming: 1 base; junction bases outside the gene matches: 4. The CDR3 is 14 residues long. The germline V gene has CDR1 SEHNR and CDR2 FQNEAQ (reference sequence). Written as DNA, the CDR3 is TGTGCCAGCAGCCGGGGACAGACCCAAGAGACCCAGTACTTC. This sequence encodes CASSRGQTQETQYF.

By frequency in the sample, this clone is medium-sized. The V gene is TRBV4-1, the J gene TRBJ2-3, with 12 bases identical to TRBD2. CDR3 length: 17 residues. Per the germline V gene, CDR1 is MGHRA and CDR2 is YSYEKL. The ends lost 4 bases at V and 0 bases at J; junction bases unmatched: 5. CDR3 sequence (DNA): TGCGCCAGCAGCCTTGGGACTAGCGGGTCTAGCACAGATACGCAGTATTTT. Translating gives CASSLGTSGSSTDTQYF.

V usage is TRBV6-5 and J usage is TRBJ1-2; D is unclear. In germline, CDR1 is MNHEY, CDR2 SVGAGI. Trimming cost V 1 base and J 4 bases, with 16 bases left between them. This CDR3 has 16 amino acids. CDR3 residues: CASSYYSVQRRYGYTF. CDR3 DNA: TGTGCCAGCAGTTACTATTCTGTGCAGCGCCGCTATGGCTACACCTTC.

This rearrangement joins TRBV6-1 to TRBJ1-6; tentatively, D is TRBD1 (5 bases). The CDR3 sequence is 15 residues long. V gave up 2 bases and J gave up 3 bases, with 8 bases separating them. Per the germline V gene, CDR1 is MNHNS and CDR2 is SASEGT. The CDR3 region is CASSEYRSYNSPLHF. CDR3 DNA: TGTGCCAGCAGTGAATACAGGAGCTATAATTCACCCCTCCACTTT.

V gene TRBV2 combines with J gene TRBJ1-2, with 10 positions matching TRBD1. The CDR3 spans 14 residues. Trimming at V came to 8 bases and at J to 2 bases, leaving 5 bases not matched to a gene. CDR1 and CDR2 (germline): SNHLY, FYNNEI. CDR3 in amino acids: CASVGTGENYGYTF. DNA for the CDR3: TGTGCCAGCGTCGGGACAGGGGAAAACTATGGCTACACCTTC.

This chain uses TRBV6-1 with TRBJ2-5, with 8 positions matching TRBD1. Trimming took 3 bases from V and 4 from J; bases not matched to a gene: 4. The CDR3 is 14 residues long. Germline CDR1 and CDR2: MNHNS and SASEGT. The chain's CDR3 is CASSEDRERETQYF. The CDR3 DNA sequence: TGTGCCAGCAGTGAGGACAGGGAGAGAGAGACCCAGTACTTC.

This chain joins TRBV19 and TRBJ1-3; TRBD1 is a possible D gene (5 bases). V was pared by 4 bases and J by 2 bases, with 15 bases between. CDR3 length: 16 residues. Germline V gene sequence: CDR1 LNHDA, CDR2 SQIVND (reference sequence). The CDR3 loop reads CASSNPIDSTGNTIYF. The DNA of the CDR3 is TGTGCCAGTAGTAACCCGATTGACAGTACTGGAAACACCATATATTTT.

The chain couples TRBV7-9 to TRBJ1-1, with D possibly being TRBD1 (5 bases). The V and J ends lost 8 bases and 6 bases respectively, with 25 bases between them. The CDR3 is made up of 16 amino acids. Per germline, CDR1 SEHNR and CDR2 FQNEAQ (reference sequence). CDR3 amino acids: CASSSGTKLWEAEAFF. The CDR3, as DNA: TGTGCCAGCTCCTCCGGGACCAAACTGTGGGAGGCTGAAGCTTTCTTT. Using reference TRBV7-9 and TRBJ1-1 for the parts outside the CDR3, the full variable domain is DTGVSQNPRHKITKRGQNVTFRCDPISEHNRLYWYRQTLGQGPEFLTYFQNEAQLEKSRLLSDRFSAERPKGSFSTLEIQRTEQGDSAMYLCASSSGTKLWEAEAFFGQGTRLTVV.

The chain employs TRBV18 and TRBJ1-2; D is undetermined. The length of the CDR3 is 15 residues. Trimming removed 5 bases at V and 4 bases at J, with 17 bases between. Germline loops: CDR1 KGHSH, CDR2 LQKENI. The CDR3 protein is CASSAIDFGGYGYTF. CDR3 coding DNA: TGTGCCAGCTCAGCGATCGACTTTGGCGGCTATGGCTACACCTTC.

The chain carries TRBV6-5 and TRBJ2-7; 8 nucleotides align to TRBD1. The CDR3 sequence is 14 residues long. V was clipped by 7 bases and J by 7 bases; unmatched bases: 12. Germline-derived CDR1 and CDR2 are MNHEY and SVGAGI. CDR3 DNA sequence: TGTGCCAGCAACGACAGGGGCCGTTTTGGGGAGCAGTACTTC. Translation gives CASNDRGRFGEQYF.

The V call is TRBV19, the J call TRBJ2-2, with D tentatively TRBD1 (6 bases). The CDR3 consists of 17 residues. V lost 1 base, J lost 3 bases, and 15 bases lay in between. Germline CDR1 reads LNHDA; CDR2 reads SQIVND (reference sequence). The CDR3 DNA reads TGTGCCAGTAGTATAGCCTCACAGGGAGCGTACACCGGGGAGCTGTTTTTT. Residues: CASSIASQGAYTGELFF.

J is TRBJ2-1 and V is TRBV6-2 or TRBV6-3; 7 bases are shared with TRBD1. Unmatched junction bases numbered 14, after V lost 3 bases and J lost 9 bases. CDR1 is MNHEY and CDR2 is SVGEGT in the germline V gene. This CDR3 is 16 amino acids long. The CDR3 loop reads CASSYSRQGINCEQFF. CDR3 DNA sequence: TGTGCCAGCAGTTATTCCCGACAGGGAATCAACTGTGAGCAGTTCTTC.

The gene calls are TRBV5-4 and TRBJ1-6; D is undetermined. V was trimmed by 2 bases and J by 5 bases, leaving 5 bases between them. The CDR3 is 13 amino acids. Germline V gives CDR1 SGHNT, CDR2 YYREEE (reference sequence). CDR3 DNA sequence: TGTGCCAGCAGCTTCTCGGATAATTCACCCCTCCACTTT. As protein: CASSFSDNSPLHF.

In this sample, this clone turned up once. The chain joins TRBV9 to TRBJ1-2; 7 positions agree with TRBD1. Unmatched junction bases numbered 13, after V lost 4 bases and J lost 4 bases. The CDR3 is 16 residues long. Per the germline V gene, CDR1 is SGDLS and CDR2 is YYNGEE. The CDR3 sequence is CASSQSGTAGPYGYTF. CDR3 coding DNA: TGTGCCAGCAGCCAATCTGGGACAGCCGGCCCCTATGGCTACACCTTC.

This clone was seen only a few times. This chain links TRBV7-6 with TRBJ2-2; 13 bases line up with TRBD2. The CDR3 is made up of 17 amino acids. Germline CDR1 is SGHVS and CDR2 is FNYEAQ. With 5 bases clipped from V and 0 bases from J, the junction kept 3 bases outside the gene matches. The CDR3 nucleotides read TGTGCCAGCAGCCGGACTAGCGGGGGATCGAACACCGGGGAGCTGTTTTTT. Encoded protein: CASSRTSGGSNTGELFF. Using reference TRBV7-6 and TRBJ2-2 for the parts outside the CDR3, the full variable domain is GAGVSQSPRYKVTKRGQDVALRCDPISGHVSLYWYRQALGQGPEFLTYFNYEAQQDKSGLPNDRFSAERPEGSISTLTIQRTEQRDSAMYRCASSRTSGGSNTGELFFGEGSRLTVL.

To note about this clone: One end of the junction does not line up with germline, which may come from a read error. J is TRBJ1-1 and V is TRBV11-2; D not resolved. Germline V gives CDR1 SGHAT, CDR2 FQNNGV. CDR3 length: 14 amino acids. In DNA form, the CDR3 reads TGTGCCAGCACCTTATCCTCCGGGCCGCGGGAGGCTTTCTTT. Residues: CASTLSSGPREAFF.